This TCR beta chain was sequenced in a study of T cells after yellow fever vaccination. Germline loops: CDR1 SGHNT, CDR2 YYREEE (reference sequence). The CDR3 sequence is 15 residues long. Trimming took 5 bases from V and 4 from J; bases not matched to a gene: 8. Points from the study as a whole: Secondary responses were weaker yet peaked faster, day 5 versus 15.

This clonotype was seen only once. Its antigen is not known. TCRdb re-called the 5' RACE reads through MiXCR, storing one row per CDR3 protein. Altogether approximately 260,000 distinct CDR3 sequences are present, under 15% being singletons, with the ten largest covering roughly 0.5%. This sequence was found in a man aged 25 to 45 who received the YFV17D yellow fever vaccine. The rearrangement links TRBV5-4 to TRBJ2-2; TRBD2 matches 7 bases. The source material was CD4+ T cells sorted from PBMCs, sampled 45 days after the yellow fever booster vaccination. CDR3 loop: CASRETSEITGELFF. CDR3 coding DNA: TGTGCCAGCAGGGAAACTAGCGAGATCACCGGGGAGCTGTTTTTT.